This paragraph reports one T cell receptor (beta chain). Sequencing used immunoSEQ multiplex PCR; TCRdb keeps in-frame clones, though not all of them. The sample lists tens of thousands of clones, around 81% occurring once. The data were taken from a study of blood T cell repertoires in COVID-19. Study details: Samples came from the United States, Italy and Spain, spanning acute and convalescent COVID-19.

Germline CDR1 reads GTSNPN; CDR2 reads SVGIG (reference sequence). Unmatched junction bases numbered 14, after V lost 3 bases and J lost 4 bases. CDR3 length: 17 residues. Sequencing used peripheral blood. This TCR was sampled from a human donor in a cohort sampled during active COVID-19. This chain uses TRBV30 with TRBJ1-3; 8 bases line up with TRBD1. CDR3 residues: CAWSTGGSLLGGNTIYF. CDR3 bases: TGTGCCTGGAGCACAGGGGGGTCCCTTCTAGGGGGAAACACCATATATTTT.